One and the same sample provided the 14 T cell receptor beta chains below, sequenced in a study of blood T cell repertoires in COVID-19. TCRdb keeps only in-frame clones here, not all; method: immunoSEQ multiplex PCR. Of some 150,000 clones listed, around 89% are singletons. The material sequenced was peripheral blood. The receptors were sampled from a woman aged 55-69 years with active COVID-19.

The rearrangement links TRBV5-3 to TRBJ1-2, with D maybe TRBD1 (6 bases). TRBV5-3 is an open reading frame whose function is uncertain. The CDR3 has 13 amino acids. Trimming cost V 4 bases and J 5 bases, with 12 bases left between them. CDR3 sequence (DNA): TGTGCCAGAAGCCCGACAGGTTTTTATGGCTACACCTTC. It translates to CARSPTGFYGYTF.

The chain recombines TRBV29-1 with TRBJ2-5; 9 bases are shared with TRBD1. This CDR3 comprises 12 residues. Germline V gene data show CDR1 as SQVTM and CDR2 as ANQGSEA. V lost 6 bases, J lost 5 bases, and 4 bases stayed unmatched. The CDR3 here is CSVNRGRETQYF. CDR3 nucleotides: TGCAGCGTAAACAGGGGGCGGGAGACCCAGTACTTC. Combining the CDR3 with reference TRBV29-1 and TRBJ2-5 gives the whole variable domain SAVISQKPSRDICQRGTSLTIQCQVDSQVTMMFWYRQQPGQSLTLIATANQGSEATYESGFVIDKFPISRPNLTFSTLTVSNMSPEDSSIYLCSVNRGRETQYFGPGTRLLVL.

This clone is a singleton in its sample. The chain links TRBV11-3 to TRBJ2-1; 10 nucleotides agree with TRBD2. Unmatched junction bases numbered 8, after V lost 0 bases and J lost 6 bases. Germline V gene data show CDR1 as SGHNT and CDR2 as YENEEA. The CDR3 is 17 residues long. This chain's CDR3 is CASSLDSGSGRFNEQFF. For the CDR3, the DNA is TGTGCCAGCAGCTTAGACTCCGGTAGCGGGAGGTTCAATGAGCAGTTCTTC.

The CDR3, as DNA: TGTGCCAGCAGCCTCTACGTGAACACTGAAGCTTTCTTT. Translating gives CASSLYVNTEAFF. The chain recombines TRBV7-3 with TRBJ1-1; D is unclear. The CDR3 is 13 residues long. Germline assignment: CDR1 SGHTA and CDR2 FQGTGA. Between the trimmed V and J ends, which lost 5 bases and 0 bases, there was a span of 7 bases.

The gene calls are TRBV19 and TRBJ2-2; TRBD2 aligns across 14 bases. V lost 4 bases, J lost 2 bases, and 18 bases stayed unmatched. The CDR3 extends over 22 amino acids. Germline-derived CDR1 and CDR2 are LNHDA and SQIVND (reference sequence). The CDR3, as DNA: TGTGCCAGTAGTACCCGACTAGCGGGAGGGCCACCACAAACCCGAAACACCGGGGAGCTGTTTTTT. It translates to CASSTRLAGGPPQTRNTGELFF.

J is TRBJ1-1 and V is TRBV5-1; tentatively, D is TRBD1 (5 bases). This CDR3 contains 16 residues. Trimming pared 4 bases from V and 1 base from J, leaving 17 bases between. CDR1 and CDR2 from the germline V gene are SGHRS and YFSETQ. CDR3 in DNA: TGCGCCAGCAGCCTCCTTCCAAGGACACCGAACACTGAAGCTTTCTTT. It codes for CASSLLPRTPNTEAFF.

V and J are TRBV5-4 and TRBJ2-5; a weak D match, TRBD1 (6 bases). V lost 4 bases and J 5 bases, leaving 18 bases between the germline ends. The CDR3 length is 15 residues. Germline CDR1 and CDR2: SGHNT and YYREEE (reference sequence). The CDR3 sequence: CASSPVRGYGETQYF. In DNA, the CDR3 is TGTGCCAGCAGCCCTGTCAGGGGTTATGGGGAGACCCAGTACTTC.

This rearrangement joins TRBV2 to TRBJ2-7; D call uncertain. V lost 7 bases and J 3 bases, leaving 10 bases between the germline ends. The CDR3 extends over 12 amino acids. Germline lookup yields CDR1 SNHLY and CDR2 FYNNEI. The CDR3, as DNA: TGTGCCAGCATAGGTGGGCACTACGAGCAGTACTTC. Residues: CASIGGHYEQYF.

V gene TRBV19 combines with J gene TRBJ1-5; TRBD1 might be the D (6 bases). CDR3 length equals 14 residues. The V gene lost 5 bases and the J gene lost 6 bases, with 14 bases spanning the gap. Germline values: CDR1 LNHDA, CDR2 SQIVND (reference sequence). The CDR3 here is CASSPSGGVQPQHF. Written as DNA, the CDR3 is TGTGCCAGTAGTCCGTCTGGGGGCGTTCAGCCCCAGCATTTT.

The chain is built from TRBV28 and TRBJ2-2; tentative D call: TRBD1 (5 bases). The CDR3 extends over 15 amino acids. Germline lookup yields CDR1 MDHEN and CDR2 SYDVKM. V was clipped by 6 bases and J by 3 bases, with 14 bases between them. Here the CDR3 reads CASSPTGPYTGELFF. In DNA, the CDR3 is TGTGCCAGCAGCCCTACAGGTCCTTACACCGGGGAGCTGTTTTTT. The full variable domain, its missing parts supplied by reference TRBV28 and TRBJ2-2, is DVKVTQSSRYLVKRTGEKVFLECVQDMDHENMFWYRQDPGLGLRLIYFSYDVKMKEKGDIPEGYSVSREKKERFSLILESASTNQTSMYLCASSPTGPYTGELFFGEGSRLTVL.

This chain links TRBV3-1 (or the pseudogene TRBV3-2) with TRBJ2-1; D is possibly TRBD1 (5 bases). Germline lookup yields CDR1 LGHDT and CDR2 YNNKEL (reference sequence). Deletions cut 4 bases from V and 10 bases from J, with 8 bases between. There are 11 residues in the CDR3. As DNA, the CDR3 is TGTGCCAGCAGCCGCGCAGGGGAGCAGTTCTTC. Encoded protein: CASSRAGEQFF.

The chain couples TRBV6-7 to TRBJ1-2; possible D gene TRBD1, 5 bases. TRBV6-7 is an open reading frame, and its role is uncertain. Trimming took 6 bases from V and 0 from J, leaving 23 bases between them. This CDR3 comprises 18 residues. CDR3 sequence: CASSLVTIREQANYGYTF. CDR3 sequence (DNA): TGTGCCAGCAGCCTCGTTACGATTCGTGAACAGGCTAACTATGGCTACACCTTC.

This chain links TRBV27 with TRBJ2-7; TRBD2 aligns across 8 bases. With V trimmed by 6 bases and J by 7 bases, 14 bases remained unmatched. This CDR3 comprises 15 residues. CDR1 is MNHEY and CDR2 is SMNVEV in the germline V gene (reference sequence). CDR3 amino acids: CASRLGGAGEEEQYF. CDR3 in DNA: TGTGCCAGCAGGCTGGGAGGAGCGGGGGAGGAAGAGCAGTACTTC.

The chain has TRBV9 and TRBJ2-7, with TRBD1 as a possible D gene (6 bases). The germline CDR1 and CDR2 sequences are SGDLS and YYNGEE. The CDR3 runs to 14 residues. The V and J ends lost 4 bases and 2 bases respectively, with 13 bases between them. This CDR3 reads CASSRGIQAYEQYF. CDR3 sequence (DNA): TGTGCCAGCAGCAGGGGGATACAAGCCTACGAGCAGTACTTC.